The 3 T cell receptor beta chains below all came from one sample that was sequenced in a study of T cell repertoires in cytomegalovirus infection. TCRdb ran MiXCR on the reads and lists one entry per CDR3 protein. The sample yields some 700,000 distinct CDR3 sequences, around 35% seen once. Antigen specificity for these receptors is unknown. Here the sequenced sample was cultured PBMCs, taken from culture after CMV antigen stimulation. The receptors derive from a human donor in good health (CMV status not recorded). Some clones in this sample may be carry-over from other donors' samples.

This sequence joins TRBV20-1 and TRBJ2-3; D remains ambiguous. CDR3 size: 14 residues. Germline CDR1 DFQATT, CDR2 SNEGSKA (reference sequence). Trimming cost V 3 bases and J 6 bases, with 16 bases left between them. In DNA, the CDR3 is TGCAGTGCTAGGCCCCTGGGATCCGAGGATACGCAGTATTTT. Translated: CSARPLGSEDTQYF.

This chain joins TRBV4-3 and TRBJ1-6; maybe TRBD1 (5 bases). Germline V lookup: CDR1 LGHNA, CDR2 YSLEER. Trimming shortened V by 2 bases and J by 13 bases, and 15 bases separated the two germline ends. The CDR3 totals 14 residues. CDR3 sequence (DNA): TGCGCCAGCAGCCAACAGACAGCTCCCCTCCCCCTCCACTTT. Its protein product is CASSQQTAPLPLHF.

The chain carries TRBV4-3 and TRBJ2-3; 13 nucleotides agree with TRBD2. The germline V gene has CDR1 LGHNA and CDR2 YSLEER. CDR3 size: 16 residues. V lost 2 bases and J lost 5; bases outside the gene matches: 4. CDR3 residues: CASSQTSGRALDTQYF. The CDR3 DNA sequence: TGCGCCAGCAGCCAAACTAGCGGGAGGGCCTTAGATACGCAGTATTTT.